These 14 T cell receptor beta chains came from one sample sequenced in a study of T cell responses to AZD1222 COVID-19 vaccine (dated by TCRdb to the early 2020s). The library was made by the immunoSEQ multiplex PCR assay. The clones in this table, taken by TCRdb from immuneACCESS, are in-frame only. Not every clone is retained; where verified, under half of the shortfall comes from an unresolved V gene, and the cause of the rest is unknown. Present in this sample are fewer than 85,000 clones, more than 75% of which were seen just once. Jointly, the top ten make up roughly 4.9% of the sample. This specimen's time point label, interpreted: about 28 days (+/-7) after the second vaccine dose. What this sample's treatment or condition label stands for: meningococcal conjugate vaccine given as trial control. Sequences were derived from peripheral blood, sampled 28 days after the second dose of the MenACWY control vaccine. The receptors come from an adult who received the MenACWY meningococcal vaccine as a control.

As concerns this clone: In the same sample, other DNA sequences code for this CDR3. The V and J genes are TRBV18 and TRBJ1-5; the D is unclear. The CDR3 is made up of 12 amino acids. The germline gives CDR1 KGHSH, CDR2 LQKENI. Deletions cut 0 bases from V and 5 bases from J, with 2 bases between. This chain's CDR3 is CASSPPDQPQHF. CDR3 nucleotide sequence: TGTGCCAGCTCACCACCGGATCAGCCCCAGCATTTT.

This clone was seen once. This chain links TRBV6-5 with TRBJ1-6; D ambiguous. Germline-derived CDR1 and CDR2 are MNHEY and SVGAGI. V was trimmed by 7 bases and J by 7 bases, leaving 14 bases between them. The CDR3 totals 14 residues. The CDR3 is CASNPGRDNSPLHF. CDR3 DNA sequence: TGTGCCAGCAATCCCGGTAGAGACAATTCACCCCTCCACTTT.

This clone was detected only once. The chain combines TRBV7-2 with TRBJ2-7; D gene unclear. This CDR3 spans 13 amino acids. The germline V gene encodes CDR1 SGHTA and CDR2 FQGNSA. V was trimmed by 1 base and J by 9 bases, leaving 13 bases between them. The CDR3 loop reads CASSLGASRGQYF. The CDR3 bases are TGTGCCAGCAGCTTAGGGGCCTCACGCGGGCAGTACTTC.

The chain recombines TRBV30 with TRBJ1-2; tentatively, D is TRBD1 (6 bases). V lost 2 bases and J 2 bases, leaving 6 bases between the germline ends. Germline V gives CDR1 GTSNPN, CDR2 SVGIG (reference sequence). The CDR3 covers 12 residues. The CDR3, as DNA: TGTGCCTGGAGTACAGGGAACTATGGCTACACCTTC. It is translated as CAWSTGNYGYTF.

This sequence joins TRBV27 and TRBJ1-5; D remains unclear. The ends were cut back, 1 base at V and 8 bases at J, with 12 bases in the middle. This CDR3 is built from 14 residues. Germline assignment: CDR1 MNHEY and CDR2 SMNVEV (reference sequence). In DNA form, the CDR3 reads TGTGCCAGCAGTTTATACCAAGACGGGGAGCCCCAGCATTTT. Protein sequence: CASSLYQDGEPQHF.

This chain links TRBV7-9 with TRBJ2-4; 8 nucleotides align to TRBD1. Germline V CDR1 and CDR2: SEHNR, FQNEAQ (reference sequence). Trimming at V came to 4 bases and at J to 2 bases, leaving 13 bases not matched to a gene. The CDR3 runs to 18 residues. The CDR3 region is CASSSRTGRAMTKNIQYF. The DNA of the CDR3 is TGTGCCAGCAGCTCCAGGACAGGGCGAGCCATGACCAAAAACATTCAGTACTTC.

This chain joins TRBV10-1 and TRBJ1-1; D gene uncertain. There are 15 residues in the CDR3. Germline V gene sequence: CDR1 WNHNN, CDR2 SYGVQD (reference sequence). The germline V and J ends were trimmed by 0 bases and 2 bases, with 10 bases remaining between them. The CDR3 loop is CASSESGIRNTEAFF. CDR3 nucleotides: TGCGCCAGCAGTGAGTCGGGGATTCGCAACACTGAAGCTTTCTTT.

The rearrangement links TRBV7-2 to TRBJ1-1; the D gene is possibly TRBD1 (6 bases). The germline V and J ends were trimmed by 3 bases and 9 bases, with 14 bases remaining between them. The CDR3 loop spans 13 amino acids. Looked up from germline, CDR1 is SGHTA and CDR2 is FQGNSA. CDR3 protein: CASSLRGAEQAFF. The CDR3 DNA follows: TGTGCCAGCAGCTTGCGGGGGGCCGAACAAGCTTTCTTT.

This chain connects TRBV3-1 (or the pseudogene TRBV3-2) to TRBJ1-2; D not certain. This CDR3 has 12 residues. V lost 6 bases and J 4 bases, leaving 9 bases between the germline ends. CDR1 and CDR2 from the germline V gene are LGHDT and YNNKEL (reference sequence). The CDR3 loop reads CASRSMGYGYTF. In nucleotides, the CDR3 is TGTGCCAGCAGGTCGATGGGCTATGGCTACACCTTC.

The chain couples TRBV20-1 to TRBJ2-7; a weak D match, TRBD1 (5 bases). The germline V gene encodes CDR1 DFQATT and CDR2 SNEGSKA (reference sequence). This CDR3 region has 13 residues. The V and J ends lost 3 bases and 5 bases respectively, with 14 bases between them. The CDR3: CSASIGRVDEQYF. The CDR3 coding sequence is TGCAGTGCTAGTATCGGCAGGGTGGACGAGCAGTACTTC.

The chain uses TRBV15 and TRBJ1-2; a possible D gene is TRBD1 (5 bases). The CDR3 contains 13 residues. CDR1 is LNHNV, CDR2 YYDKDF, per germline (reference sequence). Trimming took 1 base from V and 8 from J, leaving 11 bases between them. CDR3 protein: CATSRAQGLGYTF. The CDR3 DNA follows: TGTGCCACCAGCAGAGCTCAGGGTTTAGGCTACACCTTC.

This rearrangement joins TRBV6-5 to TRBJ1-5; no firm D call. Germline-derived CDR1 and CDR2 are MNHEY and SVGAGI. The CDR3 is 13 amino acids. Trimming removed 2 bases from V and 5 bases from J, with 7 bases in between. The CDR3 loop is CASSYRWDQPQHF. The CDR3 bases are TGTGCCAGCAGTTACAGGTGGGATCAGCCCCAGCATTTT.

The rearrangement links TRBV2 to TRBJ2-4, with unresolved D. This CDR3 has 11 amino acids. Deletions cut 7 bases from V and 5 bases from J, with 6 bases between. Germline assignment: CDR1 SNHLY and CDR2 FYNNEI. CDR3 sequence (DNA): TGTGCCAGCACTAGGGAAAACATTCAGTACTTC. This translates into CASTRENIQYF.

This chain joins TRBV7-2 and TRBJ1-3; D remains unclear. V was trimmed by 5 bases and J by 4 bases, leaving 15 bases between them. The CDR3 is made up of 15 amino acids. The V gene's germline CDR1 is SGHTA and CDR2 FQGNSA. In nucleotides, the CDR3 is TGTGCCAGCAGCCCCGAACCGGGTCGCGGAAACACCATATATTTT. Translation gives CASSPEPGRGNTIYF. The entire variable domain, with the rest obtained from reference TRBV7-2 and TRBJ1-3, is as follows: GAGVSQSPSNKVTEKGKDVELRCDPISGHTALYWYRQSLGQGLEFLIYFQGNSAPDKSGLPSDRFSAERTGGSVSTLTIQRTQQEDSAVYLCASSPEPGRGNTIYFGEGSWLTVV.